The clone carrying this T cell receptor beta chain was seen at least ten times. Antigen: not known. CDR1 DFQATT and CDR2 SNEGSKA come from the germline V gene (reference sequence). CDR3 length: 14 residues. Trimming took off 3 bases at V and 2 bases at J, with 14 bases between the two ends. This sample's TCRbeta library carried unique molecular identifier barcodes. One entry per CDR3 protein, called by TCRdb with MiXCR from the PCR reads. The table shows about 170,000 distinct CDR3 sequences, with approximately 10% occurring only once. The data were taken from a study of T-cell reconstitution after alpha-beta-depleted transplantation in children. Study-wide points: After transplant, at about two months, alpha-beta T cells were reportedly derived from several hundred expanded graft clones. Diversity of TCRbeta at day 60 was high in some patients, arising from surviving recipient T cells and thymic progenitors. After one year, T-cell counts and TCRbeta diversity mostly came from new T cells.

This TCR derives from a boy under 10 years old with acute myeloid leukemia, due to receive a stem cell transplant. The sequences come from PBMCs, collected before TCRalphabeta/CD19-depleted stem cell transplant. The chain is built from TRBV20-1 and TRBJ2-7; tentatively, D is TRBD2 (5 bases). CDR3 coding DNA: TGCAGTGCTAGTTGGCGGCGGGCCCCCTACGAGCAGTACTTC. It yields the protein CSASWRRAPYEQYF.